The T cell receptor beta chain described here comes from a study of cytomegalovirus exposure and HLA in healthy donors. Healthy bone marrow donors supplied every sample. The PCR ran on 60 Vbeta and 13 Jbeta primers. Libraries were prepared by immunoSEQ multiplex PCR; TCRdb keeps only in-frame clonotypes and omits some of them. The sample has about 300,000 clones, 70% to 90% seen once. CDR1 is MNHEY and CDR2 is SVGAGI in the germline V gene. The V segment lost 5 bases and the J segment 10 bases; nucleotides outside the gene matches: 4. The CDR3 contains 11 residues. This clone was counted a few times. Sequencing was done on a sample of PBMCs. This TCR came from a man aged 35-49 years in good health and CMV-seropositive. The V call is TRBV6-5, the J call TRBJ1-1; 7 positions agree with TRBD1. CDR3 coding DNA: TGTGCCAGCAGTGACAGGGTCATAGCTTTCTTT. It specifies CASSDRVIAFF.